These 11 T cell receptor beta chains came from one sample sequenced in a study of cytomegalovirus exposure and HLA in healthy donors. Primers included in the PCR were 60 Vbeta and 13 Jbeta primers. Profiled with immunoSEQ multiplex PCR; TCRdb holds only in-frame clones, not every one. The sample shows 57,000 or so clones, 75% to 85% of them seen only once. Sequenced input: PBMCs. Receptor source: a man aged 45 to 65 in good health and CMV-seropositive.

The chain is built from TRBV7-3 and TRBJ2-5, with a weak D call TRBD2 (5 bases). The length of the CDR3 is 13 residues. Germline V gene lookup returns CDR1 SGHTA and CDR2 FQGTGA. V was cut by 2 bases and J by 3 bases, with 7 bases left in between. CDR3 coding DNA: TGTGCCAGCAGCTTATCACTAGAAGAGACCCAGTACTTC. It translates to CASSLSLEETQYF.

V gene TRBV6-6 combines with J gene TRBJ1-2; TRBD1 aligns across 8 bases. CDR1 MNHNY and CDR2 SVGAGI come from the germline V gene (reference sequence). CDR3 length: 12 amino acids. The V and J ends lost 5 bases and 8 bases, in that order; junction bases with no gene match: 4. The CDR3 DNA follows: TGTGCCAGCAGTAGACAGGGGACCGGCTACACCTTC. This codes for CASSRQGTGYTF.

The chain couples TRBV7-2 to TRBJ2-1; the match to TRBD2 covers 12 bases. This CDR3 is built from 17 residues. J was trimmed by 7 bases and V by 4 bases; bases with no gene match: 11. The germline gives CDR1 SGHTA, CDR2 FQGNSA. CDR3 DNA: TGTGCCAGCAGCTCGCAATCACTAGCGGGAGGCCTTAATGAGCAGTTCTTC. Its translation is CASSSQSLAGGLNEQFF.

V is TRBV7-3 and J is TRBJ2-3; unclear D gene. Germline V gives CDR1 SGHTA, CDR2 FQGTGA. Trimming cost V 1 base and J 3 bases, with 11 bases left between them. This CDR3 region has 15 residues. The CDR3, as DNA: TGTGCCAGCAGCTTAAGCTCCACCAGGACAGATACGCAGTATTTT. Its protein is CASSLSSTRTDTQYF. Combining the CDR3 with reference TRBV7-3 and TRBJ2-3 gives the whole variable domain GAGVSQTPSNKVTEKGKYVELRCDPISGHTALYWYRQSLGQGPEFLIYFQGTGAADDSGLPNDRFFAVRPEGSVSTLKIQRTERGDSAVYLCASSLSSTRTDTQYFGPGTRLTVL.

Only a few counts were recorded for this clone. The genes are TRBV28 and TRBJ2-2; tentative D call: TRBD2 (5 bases). This CDR3 comprises 14 residues. Trimming removed 6 bases from V and 0 bases from J, with 8 bases in between. The germline V gene has CDR1 MDHEN and CDR2 SYDVKM. Here the CDR3 DNA reads TGTGCCAGCAGACCGGGAACGAACACCGGGGAGCTGTTTTTT. Its translation is CASRPGTNTGELFF.

This chain links TRBV5-6 with TRBJ1-5; D unresolved. This CDR3 is 14 amino acids long. Trimming cost V 2 bases and J 0 bases, with 6 bases left between them. CDR1 is SGHDT, CDR2 YYEEEE, per germline. The CDR3 sequence is CASSLYYSNQPQHF. Here the CDR3 DNA reads TGTGCCAGCAGCTTATATTATAGCAATCAGCCCCAGCATTTT.

This clone turned up a few times. A far bigger clonotype differs at one base, so this is likely a read error. The final CDR3 position lacks the conserved phenylalanine or tryptophan, pointing to a likely read error. V usage is TRBV6-5 and J usage is TRBJ2-2; 7 nucleotides agree with TRBD1. The trim removed 6 bases at V and 5 bases at J, leaving 6 bases unmatched. The CDR3 loop spans 14 amino acids. Germline CDR1 is MNHEY and CDR2 is SVGAGI. In nucleotides, the CDR3 is TGTGCCAGCAGCCCACAGGGGATGACCGGGGAGCTGTTTTTG. Amino acid sequence: CASSPQGMTGELFL.

The chain links TRBV7-6 to TRBJ2-1; 11 positions agree with TRBD2. This CDR3 is built from 15 residues. Germline V gene data show CDR1 as SGHVS and CDR2 as FNYEAQ. V shed 5 bases and J 4 bases; nucleotides not matched to a gene: 4. In DNA, the CDR3 is TGTGCCAGCAGCACTAGCGGGGGTTCGTACAATGAGCAGTTCTTC. It encodes CASSTSGGSYNEQFF.

As regards this clone: The junction shows a germline mismatch at one end, possibly a read error. The chain uses TRBV27 and TRBJ2-5, with 9 bases identical to TRBD2. The DNA end lines up better with TRBJ2-7; the J call may be wrong. Looked up from germline, CDR1 is MNHEY and CDR2 is SMNVEV (reference sequence). The CDR3 runs 17 residues. Here the CDR3 DNA reads TGTGACAGCAGTTTGCGGTCGGGTAGCGGGAGTTCCTACGAGCAGTACTTC. Encoded protein: CDSSLRSGSGSSYEQYF.

This chain links TRBV19 with TRBJ1-5; D ambiguous. The germline V gene has CDR1 LNHDA and CDR2 SQIVND (reference sequence). V lost 1 base, J lost 3 bases, and 7 bases lay in between. The CDR3 spans 14 residues. The CDR3 coding sequence is TGTGCCAGTAGTATAGGGCAGTTCAATCAGCCCCAGCATTTT. Amino acid sequence: CASSIGQFNQPQHF.

V is TRBV5-8 and J is TRBJ2-1; no clear D gene. The CDR3 loop spans 16 amino acids. Germline CDR1 and CDR2: SGHTS and YDEGEE. V was cut by 4 bases and J by 2 bases, with 16 bases left in between. The CDR3 reads CASSAALGIAYNEQFF. The CDR3 DNA sequence: TGTGCCAGCAGCGCGGCCCTAGGAATTGCCTACAATGAGCAGTTCTTC.